This TCR beta chain was recorded in a study of radiation and T cells in renal cell carcinoma. Findings and caveats of the study: Without pretreatment biopsies, baseline tumor clonotype presence was undetermined.

The data were produced by immunoSEQ multiplex PCR, yet TCRdb's version contains in-frame clones alone and is incomplete. The profile covers tens of thousands of clones, with 80% to 90% appearing a single time and around 6% taken by the ten largest. This clone occurred once. Its antigen is undetermined. The time point: blood 4 weeks post-SBRT, at nephrectomy. Treatment of the sample: 15 Gy SBRT to primary tumor, nephrectomy 4 weeks later. Nephrectomy followed 15 Gy stereotactic body radiation by 4 weeks. This TCR was recovered from a woman between 70 and 85 years old with renal cell carcinoma. The sequenced sample was blood, obtained from a patient whose treatment included radiotherapy and nephrectomy.

The CDR3 protein is CASSVGGSYNEQFF. The CDR3 region has the DNA TGTGCCAGCAGTGTTGGGGGATCCTACAATGAGCAGTTCTTC. The chain carries TRBV6-1 and TRBJ2-1; D possibly uses TRBD1 or TRBD2 (5 bases each). The CDR3 has 14 amino acids. V was clipped by 4 bases and J by 1 base, with 8 bases between them. The V gene's germline CDR1 is MNHNS and CDR2 SASEGT.